This entry lists 12 T cell receptor beta chains sequenced from one sample in a study of T cell repertoires in cytomegalovirus infection. TCRdb processed the reads anew with MiXCR; each CDR3 protein has one entry. The data show approximately 500,000 distinct CDR3 sequences, around 11% seen once. Sequencing was carried out using PBMCs. The origin of the receptors is a human donor in good health (CMV status not recorded). Some clones in this sample may be carry-over from other donors' samples.

This clonotype was seen more than once but under ten times. The chain has TRBV7-9 and TRBJ2-5; no clear D gene. Germline-derived CDR1 and CDR2 are SEHNR and FQNEAQ (reference sequence). Trimming shortened V by 2 bases and J by 5 bases, and 9 bases separated the two germline ends. The CDR3 spans 13 residues. CDR3 sequence (DNA): TGTGCCAGCAGCTTACCCCGAACGGAGACCCAGTACTTC. Translating it yields CASSLPRTETQYF.

The V call is TRBV5-1, the J call TRBJ2-7; D gene unclear. The CDR3 is made up of 14 amino acids. Germline V gene sequence: CDR1 SGHRS, CDR2 YFSETQ. Trimming left V 7 bases short and J 1 base short, with 15 bases between. The CDR3 protein is CASAEVAISYEQYF. As DNA, the CDR3 is TGCGCCAGCGCAGAGGTAGCTATTTCCTACGAGCAGTACTTC.

This clonotype was found many times. The rearrangement uses TRBV6-2 or TRBV6-3 and TRBJ2-7; the D is unclear. From germline, CDR1 is MNHEY and CDR2 SVGEGT. The V end lost 2 bases, the J end lost 3 bases, and 17 bases lay between the germline ends. The CDR3 is made up of 16 amino acids. The CDR3 loop is CASSYVPWSYHYEQYF. Here the CDR3 DNA reads TGTGCCAGCAGTTACGTTCCCTGGAGCTATCACTACGAGCAGTACTTC.

This clonotype was counted many times. The J gene is TRBJ2-7, the V gene TRBV20-1, with D perhaps assigned TRBD1 or TRBD2 (6 bases each). Germline CDR1 and CDR2: DFQATT and SNEGSKA (reference sequence). V shed 0 bases and J shed 2 bases, with 17 bases lying between them. The CDR3 loop spans 16 amino acids. DNA for the CDR3: TGCAGTGCTAGAGACCCTGGAGGGGGTAAGCCCTACGAGCAGTACTTC. It codes for CSARDPGGGKPYEQYF.

This clonotype was observed at least ten times. This sequence joins TRBV12-3 or TRBV12-4 and TRBJ1-2; the D gene is possibly TRBD1 (5 bases). V was clipped by 6 bases and J by 4 bases, with 12 bases between them. The CDR3 is made up of 13 amino acids. CDR3 coding DNA: TGTGCCAGCAGCCGAGACAGCATCTATGGCTACACCTTC. This codes for CASSRDSIYGYTF.

This clonotype was seen ten or more times. CDR3 bases: TGTGCCAGTCAAAAAGACGGACGCTGGACTGAAGCTTTCTTT. This sequence encodes CASQKDGRWTEAFF. The chain uses TRBV19 and TRBJ1-1; D gene unclear. CDR3 size: 14 residues. The V gene's germline CDR1 is LNHDA and CDR2 SQIVND (reference sequence). V was shortened by 8 bases and J by 5 bases, with 18 bases between the two germline ends.

CDR3 region: CASSHPGDRDLGSGNTIYF. CDR3 nucleotide sequence: TGCGCCAGCAGCCATCCAGGGGACAGGGATCTCGGGTCTGGAAACACCATATATTTT. The chain is built from TRBV4-1 and TRBJ1-3; TRBD1 matches 9 bases. Losses at the gene ends were 3 bases for V and 1 base for J; bases not matched to a gene: 13. The CDR3 totals 19 residues. The germline CDR1 and CDR2 sequences are MGHRA and YSYEKL.

This clonotype occurred many times. The chain carries TRBV7-2 and TRBJ1-4, with D possibly being TRBD1 (5 bases). The CDR3 sequence is 13 residues long. Deletions cut 6 bases from V and 3 bases from J, with 8 bases between. The germline CDR1 and CDR2 sequences are SGHTA and FQGNSA. The CDR3 sequence: CASRRGANEKLFF. The CDR3 coding sequence is TGTGCCAGCAGACGGGGGGCTAATGAAAAACTGTTTTTT.

This clonotype was seen at least ten times. The chain uses TRBV27 and TRBJ2-5; D perhaps matches TRBD1 (6 bases). Germline loops: CDR1 MNHEY, CDR2 SMNVEV (reference sequence). The CDR3 extends over 15 amino acids. The V gene lost 5 bases and the J gene lost 9 bases, with 22 bases spanning the gap. The CDR3 DNA follows: TGTGCCAGCAGTCCCCAAATTAAGTCGAGGGGGTCCCAGTACTTC. Amino acids: CASSPQIKSRGSQYF.

This clonotype was seen repeatedly, ten times or more. The chain joins TRBV6-2 or TRBV6-3 to TRBJ1-3; D perhaps matches TRBD1 (5 bases). Trimming removed 5 bases from V and 0 bases from J, with 8 bases in between. This CDR3 spans 14 amino acids. Germline CDR1 and CDR2: MNHEY and SVGEGT. CDR3 in DNA: TGTGCCAGCAGTCGACAGTCCTCTGGAAACACCATATATTTT. It codes for CASSRQSSGNTIYF.

This clonotype was seen many times. This sequence joins TRBV7-8 and TRBJ2-1; TRBD2 matches 10 bases. V lost 6 bases and J lost 15; bases outside the gene matches: 8. Germline-derived CDR1 and CDR2 are SGHVS and FQNEAQ. This CDR3 spans 12 amino acids. The CDR3 nucleotides are TGTGCCAGCAGTCAGCGGGGGGGCCGTATGTTCTTC. This sequence encodes CASSQRGGRMFF.

This clonotype was observed a single time. The chain links TRBV5-1 to TRBJ2-5; 9 bases line up with TRBD1. CDR1 and CDR2 (germline): SGHRS, YFSETQ. The CDR3 has 14 residues. V lost 3 bases and J lost 5; bases outside the gene matches: 5. CDR3 sequence: CASSYGQGWETQYF. CDR3 DNA sequence: TGCGCCAGCAGCTACGGACAGGGGTGGGAGACCCAGTACTTC.